The entry below gives a single T cell receptor beta chain sequence along with its context. The antigen is unknown. The data were produced by immunoSEQ multiplex PCR, yet TCRdb's version contains in-frame clones alone and is incomplete. This sample carries around 28,000 clones, around 83% of them seen once, and the ten largest clones take approximately 17%. Germline V lookup: CDR1 SGDLS, CDR2 YYNGEE. The CDR3 contains 14 residues. The V gene lost 3 bases and the J gene lost 0 bases, with 9 bases spanning the gap. This sample is drawn from a study of a mutant IDH1 vaccine in newly diagnosed glioma. Study-wide results and caveats: Vaccine-induced immune responses occurred in 93.3% of patients.

Time point given: week 23, last vaccination. Vaccinated patients received 300 ug of mutant IDH1 20-mer peptide per dose, with topical imiquimod. The source is a woman aged 25 to 39 with glioma. The chain joins TRBV9 to TRBJ1-1; D gene uncertain. The source material was PBMCs, sampled from a glioma patient whose treatment included an IDH1 peptide vaccine. The CDR3 nucleotides are TGTGCCAGCAGCGCCAGCGTCATGAACACTGAAGCTTTCTTT. Its protein is CASSASVMNTEAFF.